The 17 T cell receptor beta chains presented below share a single source sample, sequenced in a study of lymphopenia after photon versus proton radiotherapy. Sequencing used immunoSEQ multiplex PCR; TCRdb keeps in-frame clones, though not all of them. This sample has roughly 53,000 clones, with 83% found just once. Sequenced material: peripheral blood, taken from a patient treated with photon-based radiotherapy. All receptors come from a man over 45 with gastric cancer.

V and J are TRBV4-2 and TRBJ2-2; D remains unclear. The CDR3 spans 13 residues. The germline V gene encodes CDR1 LGHNA and CDR2 YNFKEQ. V lost 1 base to trimming and J lost 5 bases, with 5 bases between them. CDR3 in amino acids: CASSQVGTGELFF. CDR3 in DNA: TGTGCCAGCAGCCAAGTCGGGACCGGGGAGCTGTTTTTT.

As DNA, the CDR3 is TGTGCCACCAGCAGAGATTATAGGGAGACCCAGTACTTC. Protein product: CATSRDYRETQYF. The chain employs TRBV15 and TRBJ2-5, with D hard to call. Trimming took 0 bases from V and 5 from J, leaving 7 bases between them. This CDR3 comprises 13 residues. The germline gives CDR1 LNHNV, CDR2 YYDKDF (reference sequence).

This chain connects TRBV5-1 to TRBJ1-1; D is undetermined. The germline V gene has CDR1 SGHRS and CDR2 YFSETQ. This CDR3 is built from 14 residues. The V end was cut by 4 bases, the J end by 1 base, with 11 bases between. This CDR3 reads CASSTGPPNTEAFF. CDR3 nucleotides: TGCGCCAGCAGCACCGGGCCCCCGAACACTGAAGCTTTCTTT.

The chain has TRBV7-8 and TRBJ2-7; D unclear. The CDR3 totals 16 residues. Trimming took 4 bases from V and 6 from J, leaving 22 bases between them. Germline-derived CDR1 and CDR2 are SGHVS and FQNEAQ. The CDR3 is CASSSRRWTKSGEQYF. The CDR3 nucleotides are TGTGCCAGCAGCTCCCGACGTTGGACGAAAAGTGGCGAGCAGTACTTC.

This clone qualifies as medium-sized. The CDR3 nucleotides are TGTGCCAGCAGGCCCCGGGGCGCAACTAATGAAAAACTGTTTTTT. Protein sequence: CASRPRGATNEKLFF. The chain employs TRBV28 and TRBJ1-4; D is perhaps TRBD1 (5 bases). The CDR3 sequence is 15 residues long. Germline V gene data show CDR1 as MDHEN and CDR2 as SYDVKM. Between the trimmed V and J ends, which lost 6 bases and 0 bases, there was a span of 11 bases.

This rearrangement joins TRBV19 to TRBJ1-1, with a weak D call TRBD1 (5 bases). This CDR3 region has 13 residues. Germline CDR1 is LNHDA and CDR2 is SQIVND (reference sequence). Trimming took 6 bases from V and 3 from J, leaving 11 bases between them. The CDR3 loop reads CASRSGTDTEAFF. The DNA for the CDR3 is TGTGCCAGTAGATCTGGGACTGACACTGAAGCTTTCTTT.

This clone was detected only a few times. This chain links TRBV23-1 with TRBJ2-7; D is undetermined. TRBV23-1 is annotated as an ORF whose role is uncertain. Deletions cut 3 bases from V and 2 bases from J, with 14 bases between. The CDR3 totals 15 residues. CDR3: CASSHWTGGPYEQYF. For the CDR3, the DNA is TGCGCCAGCAGTCATTGGACGGGTGGCCCCTACGAGCAGTACTTC.

The chain has TRBV18 and TRBJ2-7; D is perhaps TRBD1 (6 bases). Per germline, CDR1 KGHSH and CDR2 LQKENI. Trimming removed 5 bases at V and 3 bases at J, with 11 bases between. The CDR3 is made up of 13 amino acids. The CDR3 spells CASSTQGNYEQYF. The DNA of the CDR3 is TGTGCCAGCTCAACTCAGGGGAACTACGAGCAGTACTTC.

This clone occurred once. The genes are TRBV21-1 and TRBJ2-3; TRBD2, the table's D call, was not compared with the DNA. TRBV21-1 constitutes a pseudogene. CDR3 length equals 16 residues. CDR3 sequence: CASSKANSGKGDTQYF. CDR3 coding DNA: TGTGCCAGCAGCAAAGCGAATAGCGGGAAGGGAGATACGCAGTATTTT.

This sequence joins TRBV30 and TRBJ2-2; D gene uncertain. The CDR3 is 13 amino acids. Trimming took off 0 bases at V and 7 bases at J, with 9 bases between the two ends. The germline V gene encodes CDR1 GTSNPN and CDR2 SVGIG (reference sequence). In nucleotides, the CDR3 is TGTGCCTGGAGTGTTTCTTTTGACGGGGAGCTGTTTTTT. Translation: CAWSVSFDGELFF. Full variable domain (remainder filled in from reference TRBV30 and TRBJ2-2): SQTIHQWPATLVQPVGSPLSLECTVEGTSNPNLYWYRQAAGRGLQLLFYSVGIGQISSEVPQNLSASRPQDRQFILSSKKLLLSDSGFYLCAWSVSFDGELFFGEGSRLTVL.

The rearrangement uses TRBV18 and TRBJ2-3, with 12 bases aligning to TRBD2. V shed 6 bases and J 3 bases; nucleotides not matched to a gene: 13. Germline CDR1 and CDR2: KGHSH and LQKENI. The CDR3 runs to 18 residues. The CDR3 loop reads CASSRVSTSGSLTDTQYF. DNA for the CDR3: TGTGCCAGCTCGAGGGTGTCGACTAGCGGGAGCTTAACAGATACGCAGTATTTT.

This clone has only one observation. The chain carries TRBV15 and TRBJ1-5, with D maybe TRBD1 (6 bases). Germline V gene lookup returns CDR1 LNHNV and CDR2 YYDKDF (reference sequence). The CDR3 contains 15 residues. Trimming left V 7 bases short and J 2 bases short, with 15 bases between. CDR3 sequence (DNA): TGTGCCACCACCGGGACCTCAGGGGGCAATCAGCCCCAGCATTTT. This codes for CATTGTSGGNQPQHF.

The chain joins TRBV6-6 to TRBJ1-4; D is possibly TRBD1 (5 bases). Trimming stripped 2 bases from V and 4 bases from J, with 8 bases between. The CDR3 is 14 amino acids. Per the germline V gene, CDR1 is MNHNY and CDR2 is SVGAGI (reference sequence). The CDR3 nucleotides read TGTGCCAGCAGTTACGGGACCTTTAATGAAAAACTGTTTTTT. Protein: CASSYGTFNEKLFF.

The chain uses TRBV18 and TRBJ2-7; maybe TRBD2 (6 bases). Per the germline V gene, CDR1 is KGHSH and CDR2 is LQKENI. The CDR3 runs 15 residues. Trimming took 0 bases from V and 3 from J, leaving 12 bases between them. CDR3 loop: CASSPPGGTGYEQYF. In nucleotides, the CDR3 is TGTGCCAGCTCACCACCGGGGGGTACAGGCTACGAGCAGTACTTC. The entire variable domain, with the rest obtained from reference TRBV18 and TRBJ2-7, is as follows: NAGVMQNPRHLVRRRGQEARLRCSPMKGHSHVYWYRQLPEEGLKFMVYLQKENIIDESGMPKERFSAEFPKEGPSILRIQQVVRGDSAAYFCASSPPGGTGYEQYFGPGTRLTVT.

The J gene is TRBJ2-1, the V gene TRBV11-2; D is ambiguous. CDR1 and CDR2 from the germline V gene are SGHAT and FQNNGV. The CDR3 has 14 amino acids. Deletions cut 1 base from V and 6 bases from J, with 10 bases between. CDR3: CASSLVGLSNEQFF. In DNA, the CDR3 is TGTGCCAGCAGCTTAGTGGGGTTGAGCAATGAGCAGTTCTTC.

V usage is TRBV28 and J usage is TRBJ1-2; 9 bases map to TRBD1. The germline V gene encodes CDR1 MDHEN and CDR2 SYDVKM. CDR3 size: 15 residues. The V and J ends lost 6 bases and 4 bases, in that order; junction bases with no gene match: 9. CDR3 residues: CASRETGGAAYGYTF. The CDR3 DNA reads TGTGCCAGCAGAGAAACAGGGGGCGCCGCCTATGGCTACACCTTC.

This chain links TRBV28 with TRBJ2-3; 12 positions agree with TRBD2. From germline, CDR1 is MDHEN and CDR2 SYDVKM. The CDR3 contains 14 residues. V shed 2 bases, J shed 11 bases, and the junction held 5 bases outside the gene matches. The CDR3 region is CASSLQLAGGKQYF. The CDR3, as DNA: TGTGCCAGCAGTTTACAACTAGCGGGGGGAAAGCAGTATTTT.